This T cell receptor (beta chain) was recovered during a study of OX40 agonist ivuxolimab in advanced cancers. Whole-study context: The study treated patients with ivuxolimab, an agonistic anti-OX40 (CD134) antibody.

Repertoires were generated with immunoSEQ multiplex PCR, while TCRdb's copy carries only in-frame clones and drops some. The sample has 50,000 to 75,000 clones; more than 80% are singletons. The CDR3 is 15 amino acids. CDR1 is KGHSH and CDR2 is LQKENI in the germline V gene. Trimming at V came to 4 bases and at J to 6 bases, leaving 9 bases not matched to a gene. The sequencing used CD4+ or CD8+ T cells sorted from blood, collected in a trial of the OX40 agonist ivuxolimab. This chain uses TRBV18 with TRBJ2-1; TRBD1 agrees at 7 bases. The TCR sequence derives from an adult with an advanced solid tumor such as melanoma, head and neck, liver or kidney cancer. The CDR3: CASSLDRVLANEQFF. In DNA form, the CDR3 reads TGTGCCAGCTCACTAGACAGGGTTTTAGCCAATGAGCAGTTCTTC.